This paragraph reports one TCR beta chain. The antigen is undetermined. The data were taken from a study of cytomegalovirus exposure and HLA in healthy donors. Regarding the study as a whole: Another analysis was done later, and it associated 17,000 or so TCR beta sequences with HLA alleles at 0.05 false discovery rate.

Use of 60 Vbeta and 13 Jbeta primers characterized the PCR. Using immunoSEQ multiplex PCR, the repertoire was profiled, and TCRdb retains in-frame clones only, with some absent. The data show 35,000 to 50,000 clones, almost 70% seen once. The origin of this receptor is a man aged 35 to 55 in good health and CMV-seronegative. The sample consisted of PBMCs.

CDR3 protein: CASSFSTGGNEQFF. CDR3 DNA: TGCGCCAGCAGCTTTTCTACAGGGGGGAATGAGCAGTTCTTC. The chain recombines TRBV5-1 with TRBJ2-1, with TRBD1 identical over 8 bases. The V gene end was trimmed by 2 bases and the J gene end by 7 bases; junction bases not matched to a gene: 5. CDR1 and CDR2 from the germline V gene are SGHRS and YFSETQ. The CDR3 runs to 14 residues.